This T cell receptor (beta chain) was captured by sequencing in a study of blood T cell repertoires in COVID-19. Assay: immunoSEQ multiplex PCR; the TCRdb copy retains only in-frame clones and omits some. The sample has approximately 300,000 clones, around four fifths seen once; the top ten hold around 4.5%. This CDR3 has 17 amino acids. CDR1 is LNHNV, CDR2 YYDKDF, per germline (reference sequence). Trimming stripped 0 bases from V and 0 bases from J, with 12 bases between. This clone was counted once. Sequencing was performed on peripheral blood. The sequence was collected from a woman between 45 and 60 years old with active or convalescent COVID-19. V is TRBV15 and J is TRBJ1-5; D gene ambiguous. This CDR3 is CATSRDTQVLSNQPQHF. The DNA for the CDR3 is TGTGCCACCAGCAGAGATACGCAGGTCCTTAGCAATCAGCCCCAGCATTTT.